The TCR beta chain described here comes from a study of response to subunit inactivated influenza vaccine. Germline V gene lookup returns CDR1 MGHRA and CDR2 YSYEKL. V was cut by 0 bases and J by 4 bases, with 12 bases left in between. The CDR3 is 15 amino acids. Study-wide findings and caveats: The study's authors posited that every seasonal influenza vaccination enlists few new T cells.

This clonotype was seen many times. Its specificity is not known. TCRdb re-called the RT-PCR reads through MiXCR, storing one row per CDR3 protein. Among hundreds of thousands of distinct CDR3 sequences listed, around 13% were seen once. This material consisted of PBMCs from blood, taken approximately 15 days before vaccination. The chain employs TRBV4-1 and TRBJ1-2; D not certain. The receptor was isolated from a man over 45 who received an inactivated influenza vaccine. CDR3 sequence: CASSQDPGISYGYTF. The CDR3 nucleotides are TGCGCCAGCAGCCAAGATCCGGGTATAAGCTATGGCTACACCTTC.